The TCR beta chain under discussion was sequenced for a study of response to subunit inactivated influenza vaccine. Trimming pared 4 bases from V and 7 bases from J, leaving 15 bases between. The V gene's germline CDR1 is MNHEY and CDR2 SVGEGT. This CDR3 has 14 residues. MiXCR was run by TCRdb on the RT-PCR reads, yielding one entry per CDR3 protein. The sample includes hundreds of thousands of distinct CDR3 sequences, 12% of them seen just once. Source: non-naive T cells sorted from PBMCs, taken 14 days before vaccination. The TCR comes from a man aged 45-60 years who received an inactivated influenza vaccine. The chain recombines TRBV6-2 or TRBV6-3 with TRBJ2-3; D is perhaps TRBD2 (7 bases). The CDR3: CASSWGRGSNTQYF. Written as DNA, the CDR3 is TGTGCCAGCAGTTGGGGGCGCGGGAGTAATACGCAGTATTTT.